This T cell receptor beta chain was sequenced for a study of blood T cell repertoires in COVID-19. The CDR3 loop spans 15 amino acids. The germline V gene has CDR1 SNHLY and CDR2 FYNNEI. Losses at the gene ends were 6 bases for V and 0 bases for J; bases not matched to a gene: 6. Sequencing used immunoSEQ multiplex PCR; TCRdb keeps in-frame clones, though not all of them. The profile shows approximately 250,000 clones, roughly 85% of them singletons. Sample: peripheral blood. The chain joins TRBV2 to TRBJ2-7; 9 nucleotides agree with TRBD1. The source is a man aged 50 to 59 with COVID-19, enrolled during active disease. This CDR3 reads CASSRTGESSYEQYF. In nucleotides, the CDR3 is TGTGCCAGCAGCCGGACAGGGGAAAGCTCCTACGAGCAGTACTTC.